This TCR beta chain was documented in a study of T cells expressing NK-cell markers. Of note for this clonotype: Antigen specificity is unknown.

cDNA encoding TCR beta was synthesized via 5'RACE template switching incorporating UMIs. TCRdb reanalyzed the 5' RACE reads and collapses them to one entry per CDR3 protein, without DNA. This sample's table has 550,000 to 600,000 distinct CDR3 sequences. Germline assignment: CDR1 SGDLS and CDR2 YYNGEE. CDR3 length equals 15 residues. Whole-study findings and limits: The same clonotypes also predominated in the CD3+CD56-NKG2C+ fraction of a handful of donors. About six donors carried dominant NKG2C+ clonotypes that made up roughly 1.0-7.5% of their CD8+ T cells.

V and J are TRBV9 and TRBJ2-5; TCRdb reports TRBD1, a call that lacks DNA to check it against. This clonotype originated in a man between 18 and 29 years old in good health. The sequenced sample was blood T cells: a sorted CD56 or NKG2C T cell subset, CD4+ or CD8+ T cells, or bulk PBMC T cells (not recorded which). The CDR3 region is CASTKRAGTGETQYF.